One and the same sample provided the 8 T cell receptor beta chains below, sequenced in a study of graft-versus-host responses after intestinal transplantation. The data were produced by immunoSEQ multiplex PCR, yet TCRdb's version contains in-frame clones alone and is incomplete. The table includes about 43,000 clones, about 94% detected once. Sequenced here: PBMCs, sampled around 48 weeks after intestinal transplant. All receptors derive from a human patient who received an intestinal transplant, so some T cells may come from the graft donor.

The rearrangement uses TRBV7-6 and TRBJ1-1, with TRBD1 identical over 7 bases. The germline V gene encodes CDR1 SGHVS and CDR2 FNYEAQ. Trimming cost V 1 base and J 3 bases; bases outside gene matches: 2. This CDR3 has 14 residues. CDR3 sequence reads: CASSLVQGDTEAFF. In nucleotides, the CDR3 is TGTGCCAGCAGCTTAGTCCAGGGGGACACTGAAGCTTTCTTT.

This clone was observed a handful of times. This chain's CDR3 is CASGVSSGNTIYF. CDR3 DNA: TGTGCCAGTGGAGTTTCCTCGGGAAACACCATATATTTT. J is TRBJ1-3 and V is TRBV19, with D hard to call. Germline V lookup: CDR1 LNHDA, CDR2 SQIVND (reference sequence). Trimming removed 8 bases from V and 4 bases from J, with 12 bases in between. This CDR3 region has 13 residues.

This clone was seen just once. The chain recombines TRBV5-6 with TRBJ1-4; 10 nucleotides match TRBD1. With 5 bases clipped from V and 7 bases from J, the junction kept 5 bases outside the gene matches. Germline CDR1 reads SGHDT; CDR2 reads YYEEEE. The CDR3 totals 14 residues. The CDR3 DNA reads as TGTGCCAGCAGGCGACAGGGGGCGAGTGAAAAACTGTTTTTT. It translates to CASRRQGASEKLFF.

A word on this clone: Within the sample, other DNA sequences also encode this same CDR3. J is TRBJ2-7 and V is TRBV6-6; D is unresolved. The ends were cut back, 0 bases at V and 4 bases at J, with 13 bases in the middle. The CDR3 is 15 residues long. Germline V gives CDR1 MNHNY, CDR2 SVGAGI (reference sequence). Here the CDR3 DNA reads TGTGCCAGCAGTTACTCGAACCCGGCCTTATACGAGCAGTACTTC. This codes for CASSYSNPALYEQYF.

The chain links TRBV7-3 to TRBJ2-6; the match to TRBD1 covers 10 bases. This CDR3 region has 20 residues. The germline V gene encodes CDR1 SGHTA and CDR2 FQGTGA. Trimming at V came to 2 bases and at J to 1 base, leaving 11 bases not matched to a gene. CDR3 loop: CASSLGSGDRGGSGANVLTF. The DNA for the CDR3 is TGTGCCAGCAGCTTAGGGTCGGGGGACAGGGGAGGTTCTGGGGCCAACGTCCTGACTTTC. Combining the CDR3 with reference TRBV7-3 and TRBJ2-6 gives the whole variable domain GAGVSQTPSNKVTEKGKYVELRCDPISGHTALYWYRQSLGQGPEFLIYFQGTGAADDSGLPNDRFFAVRPEGSVSTLKIQRTERGDSAVYLCASSLGSGDRGGSGANVLTFGAGSRLTVL.

The chain uses TRBV28 and TRBJ1-2; 9 positions match TRBD1. V was pared by 10 bases and J by 1 base, with 16 bases of the junction left unmatched. The CDR3 extends over 17 amino acids. Germline-derived CDR1 and CDR2 are MDHEN and SYDVKM. The CDR3 loop is CATLQGSSGQGNYGYTF. In DNA, the CDR3 is TGTGCCACCCTCCAGGGAAGTTCGGGACAGGGTAACTATGGCTACACCTTC.

V usage is TRBV27 and J usage is TRBJ2-1; D perhaps matches TRBD2 (6 bases). Looked up from germline, CDR1 is MNHEY and CDR2 is SMNVEV (reference sequence). V was pared by 2 bases and J by 6 bases, with 11 bases between. The CDR3 is 14 residues long. CDR3 DNA: TGTGCCAGCAGTTTAGGCGGGACGGTCAATGAGCAGTTCTTC. Translating it yields CASSLGGTVNEQFF.

The V and J genes are TRBV5-1 and TRBJ2-5; D perhaps matches TRBD1 (6 bases). Germline lookup yields CDR1 SGHRS and CDR2 YFSETQ. V was clipped by 4 bases and J by 4 bases, with 20 bases between them. This CDR3 region has 16 residues. As DNA, the CDR3 is TGCGCCAGCAGCGGAAACAGGGATGGGCTGGGAGAGACCCAGTACTTC. It codes for CASSGNRDGLGETQYF.